This TCR beta chain was documented in a study of identical twins. Study-wide results and limits: It was possible that invariant MAIT and iNKT cells partly confounded the zero-insertion analyses. The more abundant beta clonotypes in cord blood had fewer insertions, and memory repertoires did not show this.

Comment on this clonotype: The antigen is undetermined.

V was cut by 9 bases and J by 5 bases, with 13 bases left in between. Germline lookup yields CDR1 SGHTS and CDR2 YDEGEE. The CDR3 extends over 12 amino acids. With template switching, a universal primer site was added, and the cDNA carried unique molecular identifiers. Each CDR3 protein gets one entry after TCRdb re-called the 5' RACE reads with MiXCR. The sample has 650,000 to 800,000 distinct CDR3 sequences; less than 10% are singletons. These data were likewise used in another study, on yellow fever vaccine responses in identical twins.

The genes are TRBV5-8 and TRBJ2-3; D call uncertain. The sequence derives from a woman aged 18-30 years in good health. Input material: PBMCs. The CDR3, as DNA: TGTGCCATCAGACCCAGGATAGATACGCAGTATTTT. It is translated as CAIRPRIDTQYF.